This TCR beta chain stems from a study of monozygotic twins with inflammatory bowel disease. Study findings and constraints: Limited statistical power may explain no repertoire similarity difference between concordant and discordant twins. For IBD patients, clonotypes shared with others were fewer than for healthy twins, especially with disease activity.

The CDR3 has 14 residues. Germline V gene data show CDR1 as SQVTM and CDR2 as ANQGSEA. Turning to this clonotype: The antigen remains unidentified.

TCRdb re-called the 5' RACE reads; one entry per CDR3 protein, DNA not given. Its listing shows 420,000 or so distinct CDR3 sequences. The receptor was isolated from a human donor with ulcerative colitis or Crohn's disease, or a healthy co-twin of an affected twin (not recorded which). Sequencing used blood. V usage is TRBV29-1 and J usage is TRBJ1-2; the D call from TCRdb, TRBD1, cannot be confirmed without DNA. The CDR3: CSVPAGGAMAGYTF.